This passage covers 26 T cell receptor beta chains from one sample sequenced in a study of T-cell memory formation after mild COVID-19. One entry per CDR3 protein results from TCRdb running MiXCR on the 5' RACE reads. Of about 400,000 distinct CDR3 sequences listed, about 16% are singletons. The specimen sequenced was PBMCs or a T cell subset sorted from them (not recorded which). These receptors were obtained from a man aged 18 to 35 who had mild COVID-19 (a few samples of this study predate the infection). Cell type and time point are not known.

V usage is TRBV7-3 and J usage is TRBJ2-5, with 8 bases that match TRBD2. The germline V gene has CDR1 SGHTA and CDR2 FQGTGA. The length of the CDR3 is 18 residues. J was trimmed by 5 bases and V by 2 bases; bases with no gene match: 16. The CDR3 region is CASSLSGGARGIQETQYF. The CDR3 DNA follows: TGTGCCAGCAGCTTATCGGGAGGGGCTCGGGGTATCCAGGAGACCCAGTACTTC.

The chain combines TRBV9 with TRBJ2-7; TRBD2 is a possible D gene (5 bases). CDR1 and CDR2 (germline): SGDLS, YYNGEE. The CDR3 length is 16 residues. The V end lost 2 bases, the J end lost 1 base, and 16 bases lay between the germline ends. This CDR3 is CASSVGAGGPSYEQYF. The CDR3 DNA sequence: TGTGCCAGCAGCGTCGGTGCAGGCGGGCCATCCTACGAGCAGTACTTC.

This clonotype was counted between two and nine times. The CDR3 nucleotides read TGTGCCAGCAGCCCCCGAGGGCAGACCGGATCCGGGTACACTGAAGCTTTCTTT. Its protein product is CASSPRGQTGSGYTEAFF. The V call is TRBV7-9, the J call TRBJ1-1, with unresolved D. CDR1 SEHNR and CDR2 FQNEAQ come from the germline V gene (reference sequence). The ends were cut back, 5 bases at V and 3 bases at J, with 25 bases in the middle. There are 18 residues in the CDR3.

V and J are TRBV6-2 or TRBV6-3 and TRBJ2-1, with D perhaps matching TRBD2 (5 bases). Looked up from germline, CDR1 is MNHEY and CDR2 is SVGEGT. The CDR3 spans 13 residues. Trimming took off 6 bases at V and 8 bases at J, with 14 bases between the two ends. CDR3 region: CASRVLVIDEQFF. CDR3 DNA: TGTGCCAGCAGGGTACTAGTCATCGATGAGCAGTTCTTC.

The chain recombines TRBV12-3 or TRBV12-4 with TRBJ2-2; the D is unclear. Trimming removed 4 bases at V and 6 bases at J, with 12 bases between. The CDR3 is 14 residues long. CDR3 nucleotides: TGTGCCAGCAGTTGGCAGGACGTGCCCGGGGAGCTGTTTTTT. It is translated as CASSWQDVPGELFF.

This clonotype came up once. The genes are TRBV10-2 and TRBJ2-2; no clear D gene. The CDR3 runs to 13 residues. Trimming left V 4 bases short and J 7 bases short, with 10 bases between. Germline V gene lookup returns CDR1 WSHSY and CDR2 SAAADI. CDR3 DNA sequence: TGCGCCAGCAGTGTATACCCGGACGGGGAGCTGTTTTTT. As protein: CASSVYPDGELFF.

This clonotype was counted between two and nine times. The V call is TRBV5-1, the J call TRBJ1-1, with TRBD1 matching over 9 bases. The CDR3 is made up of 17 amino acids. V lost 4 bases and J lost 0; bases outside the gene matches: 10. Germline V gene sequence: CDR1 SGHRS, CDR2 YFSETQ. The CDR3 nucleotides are TGCGCCAGCAGCAAGGAACGGGACAGGGTTATGAACACTGAAGCTTTCTTT. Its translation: CASSKERDRVMNTEAFF.

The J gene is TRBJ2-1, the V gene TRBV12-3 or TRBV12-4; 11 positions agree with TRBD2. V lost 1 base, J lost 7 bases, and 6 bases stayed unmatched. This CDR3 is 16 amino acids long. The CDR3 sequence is CASSLEVLAGENEQFF. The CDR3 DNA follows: TGTGCCAGCAGTTTAGAAGTACTAGCGGGGGAGAATGAGCAGTTCTTC.

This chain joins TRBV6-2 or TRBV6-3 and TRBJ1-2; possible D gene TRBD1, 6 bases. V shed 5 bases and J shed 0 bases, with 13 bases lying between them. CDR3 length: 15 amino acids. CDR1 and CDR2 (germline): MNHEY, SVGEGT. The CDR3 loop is CASSIPDRTNYGYTF. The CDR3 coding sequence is TGTGCCAGCAGTATTCCGGACAGAACTAACTATGGCTACACCTTC.

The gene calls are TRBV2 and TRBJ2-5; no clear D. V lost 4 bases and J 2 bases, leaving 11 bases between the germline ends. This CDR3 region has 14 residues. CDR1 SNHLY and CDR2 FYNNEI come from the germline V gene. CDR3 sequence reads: CASSAGALQETQYF. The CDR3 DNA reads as TGTGCCAGCAGTGCCGGAGCTCTTCAAGAGACCCAGTACTTC. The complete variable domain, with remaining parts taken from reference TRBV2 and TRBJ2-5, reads EPEVTQTPSHQVTQMGQEVILRCVPISNHLYFYWYRQILGQKVEFLVSFYNNEISEKSEIFDDQFSVERPDGSNFTLKIRSTKLEDSAMYFCASSAGALQETQYFGPGTRLLVL.

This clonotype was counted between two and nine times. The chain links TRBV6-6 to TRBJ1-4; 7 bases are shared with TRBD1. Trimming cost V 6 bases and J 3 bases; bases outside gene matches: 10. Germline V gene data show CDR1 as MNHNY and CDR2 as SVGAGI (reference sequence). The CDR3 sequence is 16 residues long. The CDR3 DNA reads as TGTGCCAGCAGCCACAGGGAGGGGGCGGCTAATGAAAAACTGTTTTTT. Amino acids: CASSHREGAANEKLFF.

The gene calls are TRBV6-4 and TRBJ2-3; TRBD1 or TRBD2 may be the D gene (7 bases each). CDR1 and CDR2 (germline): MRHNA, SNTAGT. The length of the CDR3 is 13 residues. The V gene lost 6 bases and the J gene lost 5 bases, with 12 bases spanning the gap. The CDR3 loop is CASSDREGDTQYF. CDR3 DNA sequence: TGTGCCAGCAGCGACAGGGAGGGAGATACGCAGTATTTT.

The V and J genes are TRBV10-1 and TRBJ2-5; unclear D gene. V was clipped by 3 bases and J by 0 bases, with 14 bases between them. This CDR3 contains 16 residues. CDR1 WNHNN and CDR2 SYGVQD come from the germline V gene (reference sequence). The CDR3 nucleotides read TGCGCCAGCAGTGATATGGGAAGAGAGTACCAAGAGACCCAGTACTTC. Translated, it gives CASSDMGREYQETQYF.

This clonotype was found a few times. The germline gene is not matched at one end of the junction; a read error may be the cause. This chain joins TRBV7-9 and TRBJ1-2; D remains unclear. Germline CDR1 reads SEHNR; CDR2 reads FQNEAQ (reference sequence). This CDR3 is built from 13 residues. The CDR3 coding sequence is TGTGCCAGCAGCCCCGGGGATAACCATGGCTACACCTTC. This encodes CASSPGDNHGYTF. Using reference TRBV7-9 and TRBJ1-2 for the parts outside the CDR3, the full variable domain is DTGVSQNPRHKITKRGQNVTFRCDPISEHNRLYWYRQTLGQGPEFLTYFQNEAQLEKSRLLSDRFSAERPKGSFSTLEIQRTEQGDSAMYLCASSPGDNHGYTFGSGTRLTVV.

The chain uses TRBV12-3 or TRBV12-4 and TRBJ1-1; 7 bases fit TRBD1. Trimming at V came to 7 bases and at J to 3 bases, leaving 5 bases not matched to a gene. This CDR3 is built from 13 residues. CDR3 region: CASTPQGDTEAFF. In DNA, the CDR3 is TGTGCCAGCACCCCGCAGGGGGACACTGAAGCTTTCTTT.

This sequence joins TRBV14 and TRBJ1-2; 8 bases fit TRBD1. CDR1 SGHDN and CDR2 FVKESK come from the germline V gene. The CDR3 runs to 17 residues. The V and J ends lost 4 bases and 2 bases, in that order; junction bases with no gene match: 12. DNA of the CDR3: TGTGCCAGCAGCCGAGAGGCAGGGGGCGAAGTCAACTATGGCTACACCTTC. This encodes CASSREAGGEVNYGYTF.

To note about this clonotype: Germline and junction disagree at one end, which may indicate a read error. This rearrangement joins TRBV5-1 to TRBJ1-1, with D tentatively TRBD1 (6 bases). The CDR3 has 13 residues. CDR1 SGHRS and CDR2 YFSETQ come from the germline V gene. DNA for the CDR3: TGCGCCAGCAGCTTAGGGGGGCGGGCCCGTCGGGACTTT. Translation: CASSLGGRARRDF.

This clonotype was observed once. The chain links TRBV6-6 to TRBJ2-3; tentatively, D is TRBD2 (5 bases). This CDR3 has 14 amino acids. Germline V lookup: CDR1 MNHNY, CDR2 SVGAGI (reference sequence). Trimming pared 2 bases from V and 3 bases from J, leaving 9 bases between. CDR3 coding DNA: TGTGCCAGCAGTTACCCGGGGATGACAGATACGCAGTATTTT. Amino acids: CASSYPGMTDTQYF.

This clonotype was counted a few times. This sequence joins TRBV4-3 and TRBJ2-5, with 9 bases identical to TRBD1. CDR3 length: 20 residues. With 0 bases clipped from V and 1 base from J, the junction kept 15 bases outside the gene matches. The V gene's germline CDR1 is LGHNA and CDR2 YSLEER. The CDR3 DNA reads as TGCGCCAGCAGCCAAGATTCCCCCCTAGGCGAGACAGGGGGCCAAGAGACCCAGTACTTC. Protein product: CASSQDSPLGETGGQETQYF.

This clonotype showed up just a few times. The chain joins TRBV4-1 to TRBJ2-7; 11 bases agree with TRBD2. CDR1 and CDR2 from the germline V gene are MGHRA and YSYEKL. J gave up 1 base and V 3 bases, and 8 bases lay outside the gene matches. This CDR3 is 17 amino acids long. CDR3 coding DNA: TGCGCCAGCAGCCAGGGCTTTGGGACTAGCGGTTCCTACGAGCAGTACTTC. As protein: CASSQGFGTSGSYEQYF.

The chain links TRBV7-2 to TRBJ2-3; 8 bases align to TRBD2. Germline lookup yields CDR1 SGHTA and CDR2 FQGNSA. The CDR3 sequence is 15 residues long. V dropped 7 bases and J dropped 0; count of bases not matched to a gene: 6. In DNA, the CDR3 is TGTGCCAGCACCCCAGCGGGAGTAAGCACAGATACGCAGTATTTT. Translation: CASTPAGVSTDTQYF.

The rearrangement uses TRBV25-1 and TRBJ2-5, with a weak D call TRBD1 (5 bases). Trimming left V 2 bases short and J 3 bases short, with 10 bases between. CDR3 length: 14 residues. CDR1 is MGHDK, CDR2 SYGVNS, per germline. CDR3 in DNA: TGTGCCAGCAGTGAACCAGGGTGGGAAGAGACCCAGTACTTC. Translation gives CASSEPGWEETQYF.

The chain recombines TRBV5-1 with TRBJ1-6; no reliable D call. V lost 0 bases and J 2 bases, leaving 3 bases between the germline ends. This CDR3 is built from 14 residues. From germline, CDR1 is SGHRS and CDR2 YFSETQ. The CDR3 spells CASSLDTYNSPLHF. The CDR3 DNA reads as TGCGCCAGCAGCTTGGACACCTATAATTCACCCCTCCACTTT.

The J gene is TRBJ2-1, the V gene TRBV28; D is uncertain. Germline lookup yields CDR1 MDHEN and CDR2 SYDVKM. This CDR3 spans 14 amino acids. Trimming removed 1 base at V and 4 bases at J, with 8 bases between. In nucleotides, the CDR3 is TGTGCCAGCAGTTTATTCGCTAATTACAATGAGCAGTTCTTC. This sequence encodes CASSLFANYNEQFF. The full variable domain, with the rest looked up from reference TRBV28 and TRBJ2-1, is DVKVTQSSRYLVKRTGEKVFLECVQDMDHENMFWYRQDPGLGLRLIYFSYDVKMKEKGDIPEGYSVSREKKERFSLILESASTNQTSMYLCASSLFANYNEQFFGPGTRLTVL.

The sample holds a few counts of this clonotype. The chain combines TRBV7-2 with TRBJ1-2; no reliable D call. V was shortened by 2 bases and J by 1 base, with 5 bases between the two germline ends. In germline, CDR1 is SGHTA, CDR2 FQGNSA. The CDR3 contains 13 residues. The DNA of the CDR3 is TGTGCCAGCAGCTTAAACATTAACTATGGCTACACCTTC. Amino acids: CASSLNINYGYTF.

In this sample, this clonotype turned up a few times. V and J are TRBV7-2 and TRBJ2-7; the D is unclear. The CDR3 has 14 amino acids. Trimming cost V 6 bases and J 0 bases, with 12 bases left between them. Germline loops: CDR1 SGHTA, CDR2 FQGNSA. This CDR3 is CASSDVSPSYEQYF. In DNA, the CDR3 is TGTGCCAGCAGTGACGTTTCCCCCTCCTACGAGCAGTACTTC.